Below, one T cell receptor (beta chain) is given with its context. Its antigen remains unknown. The donors, all healthy, were Caucasians living in Russia, aged roughly 6 to 95. Primers used in a second PCR of about 6 to 11 cycles were a sample-barcoded 5' primer and a J-beta primer mix. Via MiXCR, TCRdb re-called the 5' RACE reads, giving one row per CDR3 protein. The sample includes hundreds of thousands of distinct CDR3 sequences, roughly 50% of them seen just once. This record comes from a study of blood T cells in healthy people across ages. Study results and caveats: Greater diversity and more naive CD4+ cells were seen in long-lived donors than in aged donors. Underestimates were what the diversity estimates from one million T cells were considered to be.

The CDR3 length is 14 residues. Germline V gene sequence: CDR1 DFQATT, CDR2 SNEGSKA (reference sequence). The receptor comes from a man aged 25 to 40 in good health. The rearrangement uses TRBV20-1 and TRBJ2-5; weak D call: TRBD1 (6 bases). The tail of the sequence fits TRBJ2-7 better, so the J call may be wrong. Sequenced material: blood. The CDR3 loop is CSASRDTISYEQYF. In DNA, the CDR3 is TGCAGTGCTAGCCGGGACACAATCTCCTACGAGCAGTACTTC.